This TCR beta chain was documented in a study of CD8+ T cells in alopecia areata. Study as a whole: Patients received oral tofacitinib, 5 to 10 mg twice daily, for moderate-to-severe alopecia areata.

Reverse transcription of extracted RNA yielded cDNA, which provided the sequencing template. Clones were sequenced by immunoSEQ multiplex PCR, and TCRdb holds only the in-frame ones, with some missing. The repertoire holds some 95,000 clones, roughly 46% seen once, with roughly a sixth in the top ten. Described treatment: oral pan-JAK inhibitor, 5-10 mg twice daily. CDR1 MNHEY and CDR2 SMNVEV come from the germline V gene (reference sequence). With 2 bases removed from V and 1 base from J, the gap between germline ends came to 11 bases. The CDR3 is made up of 15 amino acids. The receptor comes from a human donor with alopecia areata. The chain has TRBV27 and TRBJ2-5, with D possibly matching TRBD2 (6 bases). Sample: CD8+ T cells sorted from blood, taken at week 24, from a patient treated with tofacitinib. The CDR3 DNA reads as TGTGCCAGCAGTTTAATTCCGACTAGCCAAGAGACCCAGTACTTC. This encodes CASSLIPTSQETQYF.